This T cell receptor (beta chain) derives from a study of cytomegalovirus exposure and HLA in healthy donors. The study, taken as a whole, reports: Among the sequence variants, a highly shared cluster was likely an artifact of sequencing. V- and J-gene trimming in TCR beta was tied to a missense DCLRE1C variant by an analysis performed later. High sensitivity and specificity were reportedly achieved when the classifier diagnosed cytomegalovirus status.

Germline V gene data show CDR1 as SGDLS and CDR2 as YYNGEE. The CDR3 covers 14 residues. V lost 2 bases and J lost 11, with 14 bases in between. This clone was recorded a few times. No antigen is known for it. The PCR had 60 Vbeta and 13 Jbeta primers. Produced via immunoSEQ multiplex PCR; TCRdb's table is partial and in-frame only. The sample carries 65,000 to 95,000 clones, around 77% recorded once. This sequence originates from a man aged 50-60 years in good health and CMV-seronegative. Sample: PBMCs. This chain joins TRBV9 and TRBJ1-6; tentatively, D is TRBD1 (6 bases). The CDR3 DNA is TGTGCCAGCAGCGTGCGACAGGCGTTAGCACCCCTCCACTTT. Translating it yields CASSVRQALAPLHF.